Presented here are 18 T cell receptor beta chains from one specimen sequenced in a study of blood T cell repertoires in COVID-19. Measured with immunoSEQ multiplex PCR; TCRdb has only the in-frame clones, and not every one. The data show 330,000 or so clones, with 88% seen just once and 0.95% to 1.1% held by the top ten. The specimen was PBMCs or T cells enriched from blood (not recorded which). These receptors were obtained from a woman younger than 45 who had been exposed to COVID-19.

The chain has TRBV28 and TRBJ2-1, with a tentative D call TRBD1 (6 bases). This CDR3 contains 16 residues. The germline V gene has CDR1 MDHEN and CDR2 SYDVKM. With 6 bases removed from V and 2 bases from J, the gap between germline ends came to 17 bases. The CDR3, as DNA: TGTGCCAGCAGGGAACGGGACATCATCCCCTACAATGAGCAGTTCTTC. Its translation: CASRERDIIPYNEQFF.

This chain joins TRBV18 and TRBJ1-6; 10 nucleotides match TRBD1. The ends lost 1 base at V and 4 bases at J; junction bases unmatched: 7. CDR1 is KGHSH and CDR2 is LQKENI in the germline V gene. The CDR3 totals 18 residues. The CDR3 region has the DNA TGTGCCAGCTCACCACAGAGCGGGACAGGGGATTATAATTCACCCCTCCACTTT. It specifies CASSPQSGTGDYNSPLHF.

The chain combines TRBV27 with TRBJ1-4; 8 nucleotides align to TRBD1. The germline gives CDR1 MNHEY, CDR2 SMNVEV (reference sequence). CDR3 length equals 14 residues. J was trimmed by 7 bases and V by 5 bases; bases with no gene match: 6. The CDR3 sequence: CASSPPGTGEKLFF. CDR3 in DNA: TGTGCCAGCAGTCCACCCGGGACAGGTGAAAAACTGTTTTTT. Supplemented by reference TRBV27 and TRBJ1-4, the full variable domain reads EAQVTQNPRYLITVTGKKLTVTCSQNMNHEYMSWYRQDPGLGLRQIYYSMNVEVTDKGDVPEGYKVSRKEKRNFPLILESPSPNQTSLYFCASSPPGTGEKLFFGSGTQLSVL.

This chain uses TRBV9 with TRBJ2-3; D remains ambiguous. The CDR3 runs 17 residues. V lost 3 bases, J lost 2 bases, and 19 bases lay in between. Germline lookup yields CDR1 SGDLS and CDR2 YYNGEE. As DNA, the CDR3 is TGTGCCAGCAGCGCCCGACTCTACCCCTATCCCACAGATACGCAGTATTTT. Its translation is CASSARLYPYPTDTQYF. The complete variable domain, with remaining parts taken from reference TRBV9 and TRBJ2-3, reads DSGVTQTPKHLITATGQRVTLRCSPRSGDLSVYWYQQSLDQGLQFLIQYYNGEERAKGNILERFSAQQFPDLHSELNLSSLELGDSALYFCASSARLYPYPTDTQYFGPGTRLTVL.

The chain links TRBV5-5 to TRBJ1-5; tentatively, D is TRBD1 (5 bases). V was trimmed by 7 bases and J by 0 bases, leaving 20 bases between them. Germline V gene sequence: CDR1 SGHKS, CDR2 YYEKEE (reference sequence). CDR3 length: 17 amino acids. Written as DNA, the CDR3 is TGTGCCAGCCGGTCTGGGGGGAGGGCGGATAGCAATCAGCCCCAGCATTTT. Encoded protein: CASRSGGRADSNQPQHF.

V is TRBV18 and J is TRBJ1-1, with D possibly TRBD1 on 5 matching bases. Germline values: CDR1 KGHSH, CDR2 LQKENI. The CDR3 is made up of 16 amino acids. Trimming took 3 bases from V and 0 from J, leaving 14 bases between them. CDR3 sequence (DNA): TGTGCCAGCTCACCTCGGGCAGACAGAATGAACACTGAAGCTTTCTTT. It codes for CASSPRADRMNTEAFF.

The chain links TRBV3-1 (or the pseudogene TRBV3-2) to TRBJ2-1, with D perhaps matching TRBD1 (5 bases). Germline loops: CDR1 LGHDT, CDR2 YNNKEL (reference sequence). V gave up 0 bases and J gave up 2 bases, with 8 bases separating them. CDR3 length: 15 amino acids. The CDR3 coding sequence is TGTGCCAGCAGCCAAGATGGGGCTACCTACAATGAGCAGTTCTTC. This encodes CASSQDGATYNEQFF.

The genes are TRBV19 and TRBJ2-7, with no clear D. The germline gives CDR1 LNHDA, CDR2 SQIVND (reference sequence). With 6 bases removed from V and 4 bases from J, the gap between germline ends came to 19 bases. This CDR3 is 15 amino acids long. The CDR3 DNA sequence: TGTGCCAGTAGAAAAGGCAAGTCGGAGCTATACGAGCAGTACTTC. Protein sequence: CASRKGKSELYEQYF.

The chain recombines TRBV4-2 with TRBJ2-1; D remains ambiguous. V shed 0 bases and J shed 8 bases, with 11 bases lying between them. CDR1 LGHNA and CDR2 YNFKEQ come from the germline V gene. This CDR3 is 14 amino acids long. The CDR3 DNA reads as TGTGCCAGCAGCCAAGAACGCTGGCCAGATGAGCAGTTCTTC. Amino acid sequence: CASSQERWPDEQFF.

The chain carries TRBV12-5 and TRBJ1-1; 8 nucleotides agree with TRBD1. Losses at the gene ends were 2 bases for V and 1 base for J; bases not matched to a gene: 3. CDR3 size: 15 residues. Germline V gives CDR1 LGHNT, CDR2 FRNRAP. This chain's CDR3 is CASGLPGTGNTEAFF. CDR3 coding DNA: TGTGCTAGTGGTTTGCCTGGGACAGGGAACACTGAAGCTTTCTTT.

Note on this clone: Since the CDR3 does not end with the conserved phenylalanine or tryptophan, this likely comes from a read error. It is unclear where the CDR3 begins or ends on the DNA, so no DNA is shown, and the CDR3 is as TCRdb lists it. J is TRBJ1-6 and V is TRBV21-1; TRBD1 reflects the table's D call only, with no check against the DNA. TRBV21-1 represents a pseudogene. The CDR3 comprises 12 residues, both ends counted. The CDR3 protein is CASSKTGQGNTG.

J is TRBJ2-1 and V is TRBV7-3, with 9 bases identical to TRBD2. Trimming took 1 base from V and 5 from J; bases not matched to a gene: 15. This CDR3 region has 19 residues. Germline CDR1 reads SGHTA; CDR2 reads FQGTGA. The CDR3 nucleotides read TGTGCCAGCAGCTTAAGATCGGGCTTGCGGGAGGGAGGCGACAATGAGCAGTTCTTC. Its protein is CASSLRSGLREGGDNEQFF.

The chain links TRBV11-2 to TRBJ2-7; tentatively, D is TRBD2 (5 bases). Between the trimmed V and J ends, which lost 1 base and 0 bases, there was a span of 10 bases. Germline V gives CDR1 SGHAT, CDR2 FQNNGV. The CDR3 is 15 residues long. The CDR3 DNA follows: TGTGCCAGCAGCTTAGGGCTAGCCCCCTCCTACGAGCAGTACTTC. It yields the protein CASSLGLAPSYEQYF.

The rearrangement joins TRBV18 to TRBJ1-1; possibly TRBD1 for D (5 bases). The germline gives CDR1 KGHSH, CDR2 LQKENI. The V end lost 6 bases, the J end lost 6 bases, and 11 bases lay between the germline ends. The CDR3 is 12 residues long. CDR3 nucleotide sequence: TGTGCCAGCTCTTCTAAGGGGCCTGAAGCTTTCTTT. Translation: CASSSKGPEAFF.

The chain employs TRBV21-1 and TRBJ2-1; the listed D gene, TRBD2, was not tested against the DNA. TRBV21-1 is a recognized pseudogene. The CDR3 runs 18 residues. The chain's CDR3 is CASSNWCPGWGGHNEQFF. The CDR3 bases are TGTGCCAGCAGCAATTGGTGCCCCGGGTGGGGGGGTCACAATGAGCAGTTCTTC.

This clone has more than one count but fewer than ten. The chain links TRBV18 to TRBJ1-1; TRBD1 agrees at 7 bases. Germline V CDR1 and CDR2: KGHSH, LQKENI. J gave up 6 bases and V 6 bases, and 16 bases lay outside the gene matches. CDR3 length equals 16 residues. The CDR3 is CASSPRGGQQGPEAFF. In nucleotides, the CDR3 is TGTGCCAGCTCCCCAAGGGGAGGACAACAGGGGCCTGAAGCTTTCTTT.

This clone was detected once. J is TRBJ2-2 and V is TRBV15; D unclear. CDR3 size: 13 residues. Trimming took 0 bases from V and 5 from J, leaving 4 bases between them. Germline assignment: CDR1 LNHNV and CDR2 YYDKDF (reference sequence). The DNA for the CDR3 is TGTGCCACCAGCAGAGATATGACCGGGGAGCTGTTTTTT. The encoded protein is CATSRDMTGELFF.

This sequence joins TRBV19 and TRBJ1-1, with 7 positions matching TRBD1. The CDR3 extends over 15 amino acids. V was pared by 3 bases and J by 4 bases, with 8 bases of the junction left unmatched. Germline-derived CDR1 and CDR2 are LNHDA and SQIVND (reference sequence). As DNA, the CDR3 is TGTGCCAGTAGTATCGCCCGGGACAGCGCCACTGAAGCTTTCTTT. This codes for CASSIARDSATEAFF.